This TCR beta chain originates from a study of blood T cell repertoires in COVID-19 (dated by TCRdb to about 2020). Describing the broader study: Samples covering the acute and convalescent phases of COVID-19 were provided by collaborators in the United States, Italy and Spain. Where HLA class I and class II types were available, the types were taken from metadata supplied by the sample provider, not from assay-based typing. Sample metadata almost always included a de-identified subject ID, COVID-19 status, age in years and sex. A freely available public database, intended as a resource for researchers studying the immune response to SARS-CoV-2, is where the repertoires were released. Samples came from the ongoing ImmuneRACE study (first 160 participants) plus 1,254 subjects from 6 global collaborators. The material from the prospective study consisted of cDNA or gDNA derived from T cells, B-cell-depleted T cells, or PBMCs. The dataset comprised deeply sampled blood TCRbeta repertoires from subjects exposed to, actively infected with, or recovered from COVID-19.

TCRbeta CDR3 regions were amplified from genomic DNA using the immunoSEQ Assay, a bias-controlled multiplex PCR. Per the authors' processing: Within the assay, amplification of reference gene primers was used to estimate how many nucleated cells each sample contained. To quantify the absolute abundance of each unique TCRbeta CDR3 rearrangement, sequence reads were collapsed and filtered. For each sample, productive Simpson clonality was calculated by taking the square root of Simpson's diversity index across productive rearrangements. TCRdb limited this immuneACCESS table to in-frame rearrangements with V and J called. A share of clones is missing; checked studies link under half to unresolved V genes, and the rest is unexplained. D and trimming come from the DNA, and the V and J calls and clone size come from that table. In this sample the table shows 250,000 to 350,000 clones, about 86% of which occur a single time. The ten largest make up about a sixth of the sample.

Overall study results and their limits: How much clinical and demographic metadata was included differed by source and by participant, and the metadata was provided uncurated.

One collaborating source in Seattle enrolled patients while the patients were actively infected and followed the patients over time throughout the course of disease. Whole blood was collected in K2EDTA tubes by collaborating institutions according to the institutions' own protocols. For TCRbeta analysis, collaborators shipped samples in one of three forms: frozen whole blood, isolated PBMCs, or DNA extracted from either of those sample types. Concerning this clone: The clone's antigen remains unknown. Nothing much larger sits one base from this clone, and base qualities are not available.

The CDR3 runs 14 amino acids, cysteine and phenylalanine included. Only the CDR3 portion is preserved as DNA: 42 bases, with reading frame beginning at the first base. The germline V gene supplies CDR1 SGHAT and CDR2 FQNNGV. At the junction V is shortened by 2 bases and J by 3 bases, with 10 bases in between. The chain is assembled from TRBV11-2 and TRBJ1-2, with no confident D gene call. Sequenced input: peripheral blood. The origin of this receptor is a person in their 70s with COVID-19, enrolled during active disease. CDR3 reads: CASSLQAGDYGYTF. The DNA sequence reads TGTGCCAGCAGCTTACAGGCGGGAGACTATGGCTACACCTTC.